The clone carrying this TCR beta chain has more than one count but fewer than ten. The CDR3 runs to 14 residues. With 6 bases removed from V and 7 bases from J, the gap between germline ends came to 21 bases. The germline gives CDR1 SQVTM, CDR2 ANQGSEA. The source of the sample is a study of blood T cells in healthy people across ages. Sample-barcoded 5' priming and a J-beta primer mix drove a second PCR of about 6 to 12 cycles. One entry per CDR3 protein, called by TCRdb with MiXCR from the 5' RACE reads. The sample shows fewer than 1 million distinct CDR3 sequences, 40% to 50% of them seen only once.

This sequence originates from a man in his fifties or sixties in good health. Sequenced sample: blood. The chain recombines TRBV29-1 with TRBJ1-2; D might be TRBD1 (6 bases). CDR3 nucleotides: TGCAGCGTGGTTTACAGGGAAGTTTCGGGTGGCTACACCTTC. Translating it yields CSVVYREVSGGYTF.